This is a list of T cell receptor beta chains from one sample in a study of blood T cell repertoires in COVID-19. Profiled with immunoSEQ multiplex PCR; TCRdb holds only in-frame clones, not every one. The repertoire holds roughly 200,000 clones, with 80% to 90% as singletons. Sequenced input: peripheral blood. The receptors here all came from a man between 60 and 75 years old with acute or convalescent COVID-19. CDR3s include the opening cysteine and the closing phenylalanine or tryptophan. The D gene is left open where the match is weak. The size of a clone is reported for some rows only, either as once, few or many, or as a class for expanded clones.

size: .
D: TRBD1
V: TRBV7-8
J: TRBJ2-7
CDR3: CASSFPRDRTTYEQYF
DNA: TGTGCCAGCAGCTTTCCACGGGACAGGACCACCTACGAGCAGTACTTC

size: .
D: TRBD1
V: TRBV11-3
J: TRBJ1-2
CDR3: CASRQRRGGQTLYYGYTF
DNA: TGTGCCAGCAGACAAAGACGTGGGGGACAGACTCTATACTATGGCTACACCTTC

size: .
D: .
V: TRBV5-5
J: TRBJ1-6
CDR3: CASSNRDYNSPLHF
DNA: TGTGCCAGCAGCAACCGGGATTATAATTCACCCCTCCACTTT

size: .
D: TRBD2
V: TRBV2
J: TRBJ2-5
CDR3: CASTTSGYQETQYF
DNA: TGTGCCAGCACGACTAGCGGGTACCAAGAGACCCAGTACTTC

size: .
D: TRBD1
V: TRBV9
J: TRBJ1-2
CDR3: CASSVGTGSGGYTF
DNA: TGTGCCAGCAGCGTAGGGACAGGGTCTGGTGGCTACACCTTC

size: .
D: TRBD2
V: TRBV14
J: TRBJ2-4
CDR3: CASSPSSGLAVSLVKNIQYF
DNA: TGTGCCAGCAGCCCGTCCTCGGGACTAGCCGTGAGTTTAGTCAAAAACATTCAGTACTTC

size: .
D: .
V: TRBV7-2
J: TRBJ2-2
CDR3: CASSFQGLDTGELFF
DNA: TGTGCCAGCAGCTTTCAGGGTCTAGACACCGGGGAGCTGTTTTTT

size: .
D: TRBD1
V: TRBV18
J: TRBJ2-2
CDR3: CASSRLTSGTGSTGELFF
DNA: TGTGCCAGCTCACGATTAACGTCCGGGACAGGGAGTACCGGGGAGCTGTTTTTT

size: .
D: .
V: TRBV7-3
J: TRBJ2-3
CDR3: CASSEGQRTDTQYF
DNA: TGTGCCAGCAGCGAAGGACAACGCACAGATACGCAGTATTTT

size: few
D: .
V: TRBV28
J: TRBJ2-7
CDR3: CASGPLYEQYF
DNA: TGTGCCAGCGGCCCGTTGTACGAGCAGTACTTC

size: .
D: TRBD1
V: TRBV2
J: TRBJ1-1
CDR3: CASRDRGNTEAFF
DNA: TGTGCCAGCAGGGACAGGGGGAACACTGAAGCTTTCTTT

size: .
D: .
V: TRBV28
J: TRBJ1-2
CDR3: CASGGLGYTF
DNA: TGTGCTTCCGGCGGGCTTGGCTACACCTTC

size: .
D: TRBD1
V: TRBV25-1
J: TRBJ2-5
CDR3: CASRNQGAVQYF
DNA: TGTGCCAGCAGAAACCAGGGGGCGGTCCAGTACTTC

size: .
D: .
V: TRBV4-1
J: TRBJ1-1
CDR3: CASSQGEVNTEAFF
DNA: TGCGCCAGCAGCCAAGGGGAGGTAAACACTGAAGCTTTCTTT

size: .
D: TRBD1
V: TRBV4-1
J: TRBJ2-6
CDR3: CASSQMRAGTGGEGGANVLTF
DNA: TGCGCCAGCAGCCAAATGAGGGCCGGGACAGGGGGTGAAGGTGGGGCCAACGTCCTGACTTTC

size: .
D: .
V: TRBV28
J: TRBJ1-2
CDR3: CASSLKMKQNGYTF
DNA: TGTGCCAGCAGTTTAAAAATGAAACAGAATGGCTACACCTTC

size: .
D: TRBD1
V: TRBV28
J: TRBJ2-7
CDR3: CASSRSRDSSYEQYF
DNA: TGTGCCAGCAGCCGCAGCCGGGACAGTTCCTACGAGCAGTACTTC

size: .
D: .
V: TRBV10-2
J: TRBJ1-5
CDR3: CASSTVNSNQPQHF
DNA: TGCGCCAGCAGCACAGTTAATAGCAATCAGCCCCAGCATTTT

size: .
D: TRBD2
V: TRBV7-2
J: TRBJ2-3
CDR3: CASRGAGDGDTQYF
DNA: TGTGCCAGTAGAGGAGCGGGAGATGGGGATACGCAGTATTTT

size: .
D: TRBD1
V: TRBV28
J: TRBJ1-3
CDR3: CASSFVRGQGVIAGNTIYF
DNA: TGTGCCAGCAGTTTTGTTCGGGGACAGGGGGTGATTGCTGGAAACACCATATATTTT

size: .
D: .
V: TRBV24-1
J: TRBJ2-2
CDR3: CATSGYYTGELFF
DNA: TGTGCCACCTCGGGGTATTACACCGGGGAGCTGTTTTTT

size: .
D: TRBD2
V: TRBV3-1/TRBV3-2
J: TRBJ2-7
CDR3: CASSQVAGGPVRYF
DNA: TGTGCCAGCAGCCAAGTAGCGGGAGGGCCTGTTCGGTACTTC

size: .
D: TRBD2
V: TRBV7-9
J: TRBJ2-7
CDR3: CASSLGAGEYEQYF
DNA: TGTGCCAGCAGCTTAGGGGCGGGAGAGTACGAGCAGTACTTC

size: .
D: .
V: TRBV4-1
J: TRBJ1-5
CDR3: CASSYRVGQNQPQHF
DNA: TGCGCCAGCAGCTACAGGGTCGGGCAAAATCAGCCCCAGCATTTT

size: .
D: .
V: TRBV28
J: TRBJ1-3
CDR3: CASSDQPRGNTIYF
DNA: TGTGCCAGCAGTGACCAGCCTAGGGGAAACACCATATATTTT

size: .
D: .
V: TRBV30
J: TRBJ2-5
CDR3: CAWSSPGATQYF
DNA: TGTGCCTGGAGTAGCCCTGGGGCGACCCAGTACTTC

size: .
D: .
V: TRBV10-2
J: TRBJ2-3
CDR3: CASSEFRSETQYF
DNA: TGCGCCAGCAGTGAGTTTAGGTCGGAGACGCAGTATTTT

size: .
D: TRBD2
V: TRBV24-1
J: TRBJ2-1
CDR3: CATSDWAGGKDEQFF
DNA: TGTGCCACCAGTGATTGGGCGGGAGGGAAGGATGAGCAGTTCTTC

size: .
D: .
V: TRBV19
J: TRBJ2-1
CDR3: CASRVPGSSYNEQFF
DNA: TGTGCCAGTAGGGTACCGGGGAGCTCCTACAATGAGCAGTTCTTC

size: .
D: .
V: TRBV5-6
J: TRBJ1-6
CDR3: CASSLGVRRSSPLHF
DNA: TGTGCCAGCAGCTTGGGAGTCAGGCGTAGTTCACCCCTCCACTTT

size: .
D: .
V: TRBV5-1
J: TRBJ2-1
CDR3: CASSLGQNYNEQFF
DNA: TGCGCCAGCAGCTTGGGACAGAACTACAATGAGCAGTTCTTC

size: .
D: TRBD1
V: TRBV28
J: TRBJ1-5
CDR3: CASGDRPYSNQPQHF
DNA: TGTGCCAGCGGGGACAGGCCCTATAGCAATCAGCCCCAGCATTTT

size: once
D: .
V: TRBV7-9
J: TRBJ1-5
CDR3: CASSLFDQPQHF
DNA: TGTGCCAGCAGCTTATTCGATCAGCCCCAGCATTTT

size: once
D: .
V: TRBV6-5
J: TRBJ1-2
CDR3: CASSQGYGYTF
DNA: TGTGCCAGCAGTCAGGGCTATGGCTACACCTTC

size: .
D: .
V: TRBV6-1
J: TRBJ2-3
CDR3: CASTPYGKSADTQYF
DNA: TGTGCCAGCACCCCGTACGGGAAGAGCGCAGATACGCAGTATTTT

size: .
D: TRBD1
V: TRBV12-3/TRBV12-4
J: TRBJ1-2
CDR3: CASSPGTGGGYTF
DNA: TGTGCCAGCAGTCCCGGGACAGGGGGGGGCTACACCTTC

size: .
D: .
V: TRBV7-2
J: TRBJ2-7
CDR3: CASSLGARSEYEQYF
DNA: TGTGCCAGCAGCTTAGGCGCTCGTAGCGAATACGAGCAGTACTTC

size: .
D: .
V: TRBV14
J: TRBJ2-7
CDR3: CASSQGYGEQYF
DNA: TGTGCCAGCAGCCAAGGATACGGCGAGCAGTACTTC

size: .
D: TRBD1
V: TRBV27
J: TRBJ1-1
CDR3: CASIRTGGTEAFF
DNA: TGTGCCAGCATACGGACAGGGGGCACTGAAGCTTTCTTT

size: .
D: TRBD2
V: TRBV28
J: TRBJ2-7
CDR3: CASIILAGVTYEQYF
DNA: TGTGCCAGCATAATCCTAGCGGGTGTTACCTACGAGCAGTACTTC

size: .
D: .
V: TRBV10-3
J: TRBJ1-3
CDR3: CAISGPGGNTIYF
DNA: TGTGCCATCAGTGGCCCGGGGGGAAACACCATATATTTT

size: .
D: .
V: TRBV28
J: TRBJ1-4
CDR3: CASSPSGVFEKLFF
DNA: TGTGCCAGCAGTCCATCGGGGGTTTTTGAAAAACTGTTTTTT

size: .
D: .
V: TRBV7-8
J: TRBJ1-4
CDR3: CASSLAPGQEEKLFF
DNA: TGTGCCAGCAGCTTAGCGCCAGGGCAGGAGGAAAAACTGTTTTTT

size: .
D: TRBD2
V: TRBV29-1
J: TRBJ2-7
CDR3: CSVRTSGSYEQYF
DNA: TGCAGCGTTCGGACTAGCGGGAGTTACGAGCAGTACTTC

size: .
D: TRBD1
V: TRBV6-5
J: TRBJ2-7
CDR3: CASSYSSGGSEQYF
DNA: TGTGCCAGCAGTTACTCCTCAGGGGGCTCTGAGCAGTACTTC

size: .
D: .
V: TRBV12-3/TRBV12-4
J: TRBJ2-2
CDR3: CASSLSYTGELFF
DNA: TGTGCCAGCAGTTTATCATACACCGGGGAGCTGTTTTTT

size: .
D: TRBD1
V: TRBV18
J: TRBJ1-1
CDR3: CASSLRQGDSEAFF
DNA: TGTGCCAGCTCACTACGACAGGGGGACTCTGAAGCTTTCTTT

size: .
D: .
V: TRBV2
J: TRBJ2-7
CDR3: CASSKQETYEQYF
DNA: TGTGCCAGCAGCAAGCAGGAAACCTACGAGCAGTACTTC

size: few
D: .
V: TRBV7-8
J: TRBJ2-5
CDR3: CASREGMPRGETQYF
DNA: TGTGCCAGCAGGGAGGGTATGCCCCGAGGGGAGACCCAGTACTTC

size: .
D: .
V: TRBV28
J: TRBJ1-1
CDR3: CASNYVWSTMNTEAFF
DNA: TGTGCCAGCAACTACGTTTGGTCTACCATGAACACTGAAGCTTTCTTT

size: .
D: .
V: TRBV15
J: TRBJ2-1
CDR3: CATSRDLIDSGSYNEQFF
DNA: TGTGCCACCAGCAGAGATCTAATAGATAGCGGCTCCTACAATGAGCAGTTCTTC

size: .
D: TRBD2
V: TRBV19
J: TRBJ2-2
CDR3: CASSILAGADGELFF
DNA: TGTGCCAGTAGTATACTAGCGGGAGCGGACGGGGAGCTGTTTTTT

size: .
D: TRBD2
V: TRBV5-6
J: TRBJ2-1
CDR3: CASSLGLAGLYNEQFF
DNA: TGTGCCAGCAGCTTAGGACTAGCGGGACTCTACAATGAGCAGTTCTTC

size: .
D: .
V: TRBV2
J: TRBJ2-5
CDR3: CASSGETQYF
DNA: TGTGCCAGCTCGGGGGAGACCCAGTACTTC

size: once
D: .
V: TRBV15
J: TRBJ1-5
CDR3: CATESGPLNQPQHF
DNA: TGTGCCACCGAAAGCGGACCGCTCAATCAGCCCCAGCATTTT

size: once
D: .
V: TRBV28
J: TRBJ1-5
CDR3: CASSLKTGLGNQPQHF
DNA: TGTGCCAGCAGTTTAAAAACAGGGTTGGGCAATCAGCCCCAGCATTTT

size: .
D: TRBD1
V: TRBV7-2
J: TRBJ1-2
CDR3: CASSGTGFYGYTF
DNA: TGTGCCAGCAGCGGGACAGGCTTCTATGGCTACACCTTC

size: .
D: .
V: TRBV4-1
J: TRBJ1-5
CDR3: CASSQVPLSQPQHF
DNA: TGCGCCAGCAGCCAAGTCCCCCTGAGTCAGCCCCAGCATTTT